This T cell receptor beta chain derives from a study of metastatic and nonmetastatic thyroid tumors. Overall study context: Repertoires of blood and of tissue (tumor or nodule) from malignant and benign thyroid patients were compared. Study results and caveats: Versus benign nodules, malignant thyroid tumors reportedly had significantly higher TCR beta diversity, in blood and tumor.

Among the patients, none had received any treatment before thyroid surgery. The CDR3 loop spans 19 amino acids. V shed 0 bases, J shed 2 bases, and the junction held 12 bases outside the gene matches. Per the germline V gene, CDR1 is MNHEY and CDR2 is SVGAGI. The sample holds many counts of this clone. Antigen: not known. Using MiXCR, TCRdb reanalyzed the PCR reads. Among around 34,000 clones, about 16% were seen once, and the ten largest hold roughly 3.2%. The material sequenced was blood. This TCR came from a female donor with papillary thyroid cancer or a benign thyroid nodule (not recorded which). Some clones in this sample may be carry-over from other donors' samples. The chain combines TRBV6-5 with TRBJ2-3; 9 bases line up with TRBD1. The CDR3, as DNA: TGTGCCAGCAGTTACTCGATCGGTACAGGGGGCCCCCACACAGATACGCAGTATTTT. The encoded protein is CASSYSIGTGGPHTDTQYF.